This T cell receptor beta chain was recorded in a study of cytomegalovirus exposure and HLA in healthy donors. Study observations and caveats: The study listed under 200 cytomegalovirus-associated TCR beta chains. Sequencing depth roughly uniform across donors was assumed in presence/absence analyses. Being indistinguishable, some V segments were excluded, TRBV6-2 and TRBV6-3 among them.

As concerns this clone: Its cognate antigen is unknown.

PCR used 60 Vbeta primers and 13 Jbeta primers. Clones were read by immunoSEQ multiplex PCR, and TCRdb kept only the in-frame ones, dropping some. The data contain about 130,000 clones, roughly 82% of them seen just once; the ten biggest clones take up 2.5% to 3%. The CDR3 runs 10 residues. Germline V CDR1 and CDR2: MNHNS, SASEGT. Deletions cut 4 bases from V and 9 bases from J, with 4 bases between. The sequence was obtained from a woman under 30 in good health and CMV-seropositive. The sequenced sample consisted of PBMCs. The chain carries TRBV6-1 and TRBJ2-1; D call uncertain. CDR3 bases: TGTGCCAGCAGTGCGGTTGAGCAGTTCTTC. Translating gives CASSAVEQFF.